This T cell receptor beta chain came from a study of vaccination and CD4 T cells after COVID-19. On the study more broadly: Collection of post-vaccine samples followed dose two by a median about 72 days, spanning a range of 14 to 241.

V was shortened by 4 bases and J by 2 bases, with 8 bases between the two germline ends. Germline CDR1 is ENHRY and CDR2 is SYGVKD. This CDR3 is 13 amino acids long. Treatment here: approximately nine-day PBMC culture with coronavirus spike peptide pools or control peptides (ViraFEST assay). Both day 3 and day 7 involved replacing half of the medium with fresh IL-2 medium. An Oncomine TCR Beta short-read assay was used to sequence the DNA from cultured CD4+ T cells. After culture, CD4+ T cells served as the source for genomic DNA extraction. TCRdb used MiXCR to reprocess the PCR reads, holding one entry per CDR3 protein. The sample shows about 11,000 distinct CDR3 sequences, approximately 46% of them seen only once. Study results and caveats: The median proportion of reactive clones detected only post-vaccination in convalescent patients was 86.3%.

On this clonotype: Its matching antigen is unknown.

The chain employs TRBV10-3 and TRBJ1-1; D gene ambiguous. The sequenced sample consisted of CD4+ T cells from blood, cultured in vitro. This TCR derives from a human donor who had recovered from COVID-19. The CDR3 bases are TGTGCCATCAGTGGTCTCAGCAACACTGAAGCTTTCTTT. Its translation is CAISGLSNTEAFF.